The rows below give T cell receptor beta chains drawn from one sample of a study of blood T cells in healthy people across ages. Using its own MiXCR run on the 5' RACE reads, TCRdb lists one record per CDR3 protein. Of over a million distinct CDR3 sequences listed, roughly a quarter are singletons. The same sample was also studied in work on T cells of mothers and their children.

The sequencing sample was made of blood. Source of these receptors: a girl aged 2 to 10 in good health. Each CDR3 is given without its conserved first and last residue. Some rows have no size entry. The others give once, few or many, or a class for an expanded clone.

V gene: TRBV7-2; CDR3 length: 13; clone size: -; CDR3 protein: ASSLRTSGFDEQY
V gene: TRBV20-1; CDR3 length: 18; clone size: -; CDR3 protein: SAKGITGVSGRSSYNEQF
V gene: TRBV7-2; CDR3 length: 12; clone size: -; CDR3 protein: ASSLRGYVNEQF
V gene: TRBV28; CDR3 length: 12; clone size: once; CDR3 protein: ASSRDREVFGYT
V gene: TRBV29-1; CDR3 length: 10; clone size: -; CDR3 protein: SVVGTHNEQF
V gene: TRBV29-1; CDR3 length: 10; clone size: few; CDR3 protein: SVGGLRVRAF
V gene: TRBV12-3/TRBV12-4; CDR3 length: 11; clone size: -; CDR3 protein: ASSSGLFYGYT
V gene: TRBV6-1; CDR3 length: 16; clone size: few; CDR3 protein: ASSEAMRGWSGAQPQH
V gene: TRBV7-3; CDR3 length: 15; clone size: -; CDR3 protein: ASSQNGRQATNEKLF
V gene: TRBV29-1; CDR3 length: 9; clone size: few; CDR3 protein: SVDFGNEQF
V gene: TRBV29-1; CDR3 length: 12; clone size: -; CDR3 protein: SVEDQGPSIEQY
V gene: TRBV6-1; CDR3 length: 11; clone size: -; CDR3 protein: ASSERQVYGYT
V gene: TRBV6-1; CDR3 length: 14; clone size: few; CDR3 protein: ASTRPLGAGDYEQY
V gene: TRBV5-1; CDR3 length: 13; clone size: -; CDR3 protein: ASSLADMNTGELF
V gene: TRBV29-1; CDR3 length: 13; clone size: -; CDR3 protein: SVVDRGPSYNEQF
V gene: TRBV7-6; CDR3 length: 14; clone size: -; CDR3 protein: ASSGIAGGHSYEQY
V gene: TRBV10-3; CDR3 length: 11; clone size: -; CDR3 protein: AISENNQLEQY
V gene: TRBV6-2/TRBV6-3; CDR3 length: 12; clone size: few; CDR3 protein: ASRPRDSGDGYT
V gene: TRBV2; CDR3 length: 12; clone size: -; CDR3 protein: ASKGGYSSYEQY
V gene: TRBV9; CDR3 length: 16; clone size: -; CDR3 protein: ASSVVGQLSSYNSPLH
V gene: TRBV9; CDR3 length: 11; clone size: -; CDR3 protein: ASSPRLISEQF
V gene: TRBV12-3/TRBV12-4; CDR3 length: 12; clone size: -; CDR3 protein: ASSLGGSLDTQY
V gene: TRBV24-1; CDR3 length: 13; clone size: -; CDR3 protein: ATNSPGTGEYGYT
V gene: TRBV5-1; CDR3 length: 12; clone size: -; CDR3 protein: ASSLRAGDGGYT
V gene: TRBV6-1; CDR3 length: 12; clone size: -; CDR3 protein: ASTTTGGVYGYT
V gene: TRBV6-6; CDR3 length: 11; clone size: many; CDR3 protein: ATPSIGSYGYT
V gene: TRBV20-1; CDR3 length: 13; clone size: few; CDR3 protein: SARGWGDPQETQY
V gene: TRBV10-3; CDR3 length: 12; clone size: -; CDR3 protein: AISDVRIQETQY
V gene: TRBV11-1; CDR3 length: 10; clone size: -; CDR3 protein: ASSLGAGDEV
V gene: TRBV14; CDR3 length: 12; clone size: -; CDR3 protein: ASSRDLDPSEQY
V gene: TRBV6-6; CDR3 length: 9; clone size: -; CDR3 protein: ASSSPSGYT
V gene: TRBV5-1; CDR3 length: 13; clone size: few; CDR3 protein: ASSLDRFVNTEAF
V gene: TRBV12-3/TRBV12-4; CDR3 length: 14; clone size: -; CDR3 protein: ASYPGTSVLLDAQY
V gene: TRBV12-3/TRBV12-4; CDR3 length: 10; clone size: -; CDR3 protein: ASRTSKETQY
V gene: TRBV6-5; CDR3 length: 11; clone size: few; CDR3 protein: ASSANPRYTQY
V gene: TRBV3-1; CDR3 length: 12; clone size: few; CDR3 protein: ASSLGGQYHEQF
V gene: TRBV4-1; CDR3 length: 12; clone size: few; CDR3 protein: ASSLDTSGNTLY
V gene: TRBV24-1; CDR3 length: 12; clone size: -; CDR3 protein: ATSDFAAADTQY
V gene: TRBV2; CDR3 length: 11; clone size: few; CDR3 protein: ASHGLAAYEQY
V gene: TRBV7-2; CDR3 length: 13; clone size: many; CDR3 protein: ASSLAGGSSYEQY
V gene: TRBV9; CDR3 length: 13; clone size: -; CDR3 protein: ASSALGGRWETQY
V gene: TRBV4-1; CDR3 length: 12; clone size: few; CDR3 protein: ASSPPNDRNTQY